This T cell receptor (beta chain) was observed in a study of PD-L1 blockade in urothelial cancer. Study-wide context: In terms of prior chemotherapy, patients had received 0 to 3 regimens. Counts from blood samples showed a median of 141,255 T cells.

Repertoires were generated with immunoSEQ multiplex PCR, while TCRdb's copy carries only in-frame clones and drops some. The profile shows some 89,000 clones, 85% of them singletons. Specified time point: pretreatment peripheral blood. The V gene's germline CDR1 is GTSNPN and CDR2 SVGIG (reference sequence). Germline trimming cut 0 bases from V and 9 bases from J; bases unmatched to any gene: 5. There are 13 residues in the CDR3. This clonotype originated in a man between 60 and 70 years old with urothelial cancer. The chain is built from TRBV30 and TRBJ2-1, with TRBD1 matching 7 bases. The sequencing here drew on PBMCs, taken around atezolizumab (anti-PD-L1) treatment. The CDR3 nucleotides read TGTGCCTGGAGTGTACAGGGGCCGAGTGAGCAGTTCTTC. Its protein product is CAWSVQGPSEQFF. Full variable domain (rest looked up from reference TRBV30 and TRBJ2-1): SQTIHQWPATLVQPVGSPLSLECTVEGTSNPNLYWYRQAAGRGLQLLFYSVGIGQISSEVPQNLSASRPQDRQFILSSKKLLLSDSGFYLCAWSVQGPSEQFFGPGTRLTVL.